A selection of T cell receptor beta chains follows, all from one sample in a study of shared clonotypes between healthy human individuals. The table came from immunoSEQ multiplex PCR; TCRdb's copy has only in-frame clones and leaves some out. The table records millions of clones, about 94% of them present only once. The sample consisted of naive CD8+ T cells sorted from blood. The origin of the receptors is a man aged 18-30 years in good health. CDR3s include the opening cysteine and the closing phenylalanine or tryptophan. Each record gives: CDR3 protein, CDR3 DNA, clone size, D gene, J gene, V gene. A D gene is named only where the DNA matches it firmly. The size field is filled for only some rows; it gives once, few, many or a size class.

CDR3aa: CASSKAFPVRKLFF; CDR3nt: TGTGCCAGCAGCAAAGCTTTCCCTGTGCGAAAACTGTTTTTT; abundance: .; d_gene: .; j_gene: TRBJ1-4; v_gene: TRBV21-1
CDR3aa: CASSHEGTYEQYF; CDR3nt: TGTGCCAGCAGCCACGAAGGAACCTACGAGCAGTACTTC; abundance: .; d_gene: .; j_gene: TRBJ2-7; v_gene: TRBV7-9
CDR3aa: CSVVGDGSSYNEQFF; CDR3nt: TGCAGCGTTGTCGGAGACGGAAGCTCCTACAATGAGCAGTTCTTC; abundance: .; d_gene: .; j_gene: TRBJ2-1; v_gene: TRBV29-1
CDR3aa: CATSWGGTEAFF; CDR3nt: TGTGCCACCTCGTGGGGGGGCACTGAAGCTTTCTTT; abundance: .; d_gene: .; j_gene: TRBJ1-1; v_gene: TRBV5-6
CDR3aa: CATSRDWRTNTGELFF; CDR3nt: TGTGCCACCAGCAGAGATTGGCGAACGAACACCGGGGAGCTGTTTTTT; abundance: .; d_gene: .; j_gene: TRBJ2-2; v_gene: TRBV15
CDR3aa: CASSQASVLAGIYEQYF; CDR3nt: TGCGCCAGCAGCCAAGCGAGCGTGTTAGCGGGCATCTACGAGCAGTACTTC; abundance: once; d_gene: TRBD2; j_gene: TRBJ2-7; v_gene: TRBV4-3
CDR3aa: CASSPWDRDEQYF; CDR3nt: TGTGCCAGCTCACCCTGGGACAGGGACGAGCAGTACTTC; abundance: .; d_gene: TRBD1; j_gene: TRBJ2-7; v_gene: TRBV18
CDR3aa: CASSIRDRENTEAFF; CDR3nt: TGTGCCAGTAGTATCCGCGACAGGGAGAACACTGAAGCTTTCTTT; abundance: .; d_gene: TRBD1; j_gene: TRBJ1-1; v_gene: TRBV19
CDR3aa: CAWSEGENNYGYTF; CDR3nt: TGTGCCTGGAGTGAGGGAGAAAATAACTATGGCTACACCTTC; abundance: once; d_gene: .; j_gene: TRBJ1-2; v_gene: TRBV30
CDR3aa: CASSQASQGPPNYEQYF; CDR3nt: TGCGCCAGCAGCCAAGCGTCTCAGGGTCCCCCTAACTACGAGCAGTACTTC; abundance: .; d_gene: .; j_gene: TRBJ2-7; v_gene: TRBV4-1
CDR3aa: CASSQDGAGNYEQYF; CDR3nt: TGCGCCAGCAGCCAAGATGGGGCAGGGAACTACGAGCAGTACTTC; abundance: .; d_gene: .; j_gene: TRBJ2-7; v_gene: TRBV4-1
CDR3aa: CSVEPLVGGGGNTGELFF; CDR3nt: TGCAGCGTTGAACCCCTCGTGGGCGGCGGGGGCAACACCGGGGAGCTGTTTTTT; abundance: .; d_gene: .; j_gene: TRBJ2-2; v_gene: TRBV29-1
CDR3aa: CASSFSGRANEQFF; CDR3nt: TGTGCCAGCAGCTTTAGCGGGAGGGCCAATGAGCAGTTCTTC; abundance: .; d_gene: TRBD2; j_gene: TRBJ2-1; v_gene: TRBV7-9
CDR3aa: CASSSTTVPLFF; CDR3nt: TGTGCCAGCAGCTCGACTACGGTACCGCTGTTTTTT; abundance: .; d_gene: .; j_gene: TRBJ1-4; v_gene: TRBV7-9
CDR3aa: CASSQGVPISGANVLTF; CDR3nt: TGTGCCAGCAGCCAAGGGGTACCAATCTCTGGGGCCAACGTCCTGACTTTC; abundance: .; d_gene: .; j_gene: TRBJ2-6; v_gene: TRBV7-2
CDR3aa: CASSSNAGTILAGELFF; CDR3nt: TGTGCCAGCAGCTCCAACGCCGGGACTATATTGGCCGGGGAGCTGTTTTTT; abundance: .; d_gene: TRBD2; j_gene: TRBJ2-2; v_gene: TRBV7-9
CDR3aa: CASGVTTGRDTEAFF; CDR3nt: TGTGCCAGCGGGGTGACTACAGGGAGGGACACTGAAGCTTTCTTT; abundance: .; d_gene: .; j_gene: TRBJ1-1; v_gene: TRBV6-1
CDR3aa: CASSFFISYEQYF; CDR3nt: TGTGCCAGCAGCTTTTTCATCTCCTACGAGCAGTACTTC; abundance: .; d_gene: .; j_gene: TRBJ2-7; v_gene: TRBV5-5
CDR3aa: CASSLREDYYNEQFF; CDR3nt: TGTGCCAGCAGCTTACGGGAGGATTACTACAATGAGCAGTTCTTC; abundance: .; d_gene: TRBD2; j_gene: TRBJ2-1; v_gene: TRBV11-3
CDR3aa: CASSEFRLGADTQYF; CDR3nt: TGCGCCAGCAGTGAGTTTAGGTTGGGAGCAGATACGCAGTATTTT; abundance: .; d_gene: .; j_gene: TRBJ2-3; v_gene: TRBV10-2
CDR3aa: CASSRTGWSTGELFF; CDR3nt: TGTGCCAGCAGCCGGACAGGGTGGTCCACCGGGGAGCTGTTTTTT; abundance: .; d_gene: TRBD1; j_gene: TRBJ2-2; v_gene: TRBV11-1
CDR3aa: CASSPSGFKTGELFF; CDR3nt: TGTGCCAGCAGCCCAAGTGGATTTAAGACCGGGGAGCTGTTTTTT; abundance: .; d_gene: .; j_gene: TRBJ2-2; v_gene: TRBV14
CDR3aa: CASSFPRAGKGAARIQETQYF; CDR3nt: TGCGCCAGCAGCTTCCCGCGGGCAGGAAAGGGTGCCGCCCGGATACAAGAGACCCAGTACTTC; abundance: once; d_gene: .; j_gene: TRBJ2-5; v_gene: TRBV5-1
CDR3aa: CASSLGVGPNYEQYF; CDR3nt: TGCGCCAGCAGCTTGGGTGTGGGACCAAACTACGAGCAGTACTTC; abundance: .; d_gene: .; j_gene: TRBJ2-7; v_gene: TRBV5-1
CDR3aa: CASSLTSYEQFF; CDR3nt: TGTGCCAGCAGTCTTACTAGCTATGAGCAGTTCTTC; abundance: .; d_gene: .; j_gene: TRBJ2-1; v_gene: TRBV6-6
CDR3aa: CATDREQENTIYF; CDR3nt: TGTGCCACCGACAGGGAACAAGAAAACACCATATATTTT; abundance: .; d_gene: TRBD1; j_gene: TRBJ1-3; v_gene: TRBV28
CDR3aa: CASSDGILGAYEQFF; CDR3nt: TGTGCCAGCAGTGACGGGATACTAGGTGCCTATGAGCAGTTCTTC; abundance: .; d_gene: .; j_gene: TRBJ2-1; v_gene: TRBV28
CDR3aa: CASSVRDKVYEQYF; CDR3nt: TGTGCCAGCAGCGTCCGGGACAAGGTCTACGAGCAGTACTTC; abundance: .; d_gene: .; j_gene: TRBJ2-7; v_gene: TRBV5-4
CDR3aa: CASSLSGGVPYEQYF; CDR3nt: TGTGCCAGCAGCTTGTCTGGGGGAGTCCCCTACGAGCAGTACTTC; abundance: .; d_gene: .; j_gene: TRBJ2-7; v_gene: TRBV5-4
CDR3aa: CASSSQGRAYEQYF; CDR3nt: TGTGCCAGCAGCTCCCAGGGTAGGGCCTACGAGCAGTACTTC; abundance: .; d_gene: .; j_gene: TRBJ2-7; v_gene: TRBV7-9
CDR3aa: CASSIAGGPSSYNEQFF; CDR3nt: TGTGCCAGTAGTATAGCGGGAGGGCCCAGCTCCTACAATGAGCAGTTCTTC; abundance: once; d_gene: TRBD2; j_gene: TRBJ2-1; v_gene: TRBV19
CDR3aa: CAISLGDGDIYGYTF; CDR3nt: TGTGCCATCAGCCTGGGGGACGGGGACATCTATGGCTACACCTTC; abundance: .; d_gene: .; j_gene: TRBJ1-2; v_gene: TRBV10-3
CDR3aa: CASRPQGDTEAFF; CDR3nt: TGTGCCAGCAGACCTCAGGGAGACACTGAAGCTTTCTTT; abundance: .; d_gene: .; j_gene: TRBJ1-1; v_gene: TRBV27
CDR3aa: CASSLTSSDEQFF; CDR3nt: TGTGCCAGCAGCTTAACCTCATCCGATGAGCAGTTCTTC; abundance: .; d_gene: .; j_gene: TRBJ2-1; v_gene: TRBV7-9